Sequencing of this TCR beta chain was carried out in a study of CD8+CD57+ T cells in acquired aplastic anemia. Study conclusions and caveats: Patient and control CD8+ Simpson's diversity was not significantly different. Approximately 28 CD8+ CDR3 sequences were shared between patients and controls.

To note about this clonotype: Antigen: not known.

Genomic DNA constituted the template upon which TCR beta VDJ and CDR3 profiling was performed. TCRdb itself ran the reads through MiXCR, one entry per CDR3 protein. The table records 150,000 to 200,000 distinct CDR3 sequences, 40% to 50% of them present only once. All patients picked for sequencing had shown, by flow cytometry, an expansion of CD8+CD57+ cells. Patients had not yet gotten any therapy when their blood was taken for sampling. The germline V gene encodes CDR1 LNHNV and CDR2 YYDKDF (reference sequence). This CDR3 spans 15 amino acids. The trim removed 3 bases at V and 2 bases at J, leaving 6 bases unmatched.

This TCR was recovered from a human donor with aplastic anemia. V and J are TRBV15 and TRBJ2-7, with 8 bases identical to TRBD2. The sample comprised sorted CD4+, CD8+, or CD8+CD57+ T cells (not recorded which) from PBMCs. The CDR3 DNA reads TGTGCCACCAGCAGTTTTATGACTAGCGCCTACGAGCAGTACTTC. It encodes CATSSFMTSAYEQYF. The whole variable domain, filled in from reference TRBV15 and TRBJ2-7, reads DAMVIQNPRYQVTQFGKPVTLSCSQTLNHNVMYWYQQKSSQAPKLLFHYYDKDFNNEADTPDNFQSRRPNTSFCFLDIRSPGLGDTAMYLCATSSFMTSAYEQYFGPGTRLTVT.